The 31 T cell receptor beta chains below were found in one sample sequenced in a study of blood T cell repertoires in COVID-19. The table came from immunoSEQ multiplex PCR; TCRdb's copy has only in-frame clones and leaves some out. The sample yields about 300,000 clones, about nine tenths seen once. Sequencing was carried out using PBMCs or T cells enriched from blood (not recorded which). The receptors derive from a man aged 30 to 39 who had recovered from COVID-19.

The chain joins TRBV27 to TRBJ2-7; D unresolved. From germline, CDR1 is MNHEY and CDR2 SMNVEV (reference sequence). This CDR3 is built from 13 residues. Between the trimmed V and J ends, which lost 10 bases and 2 bases, there was a span of 15 bases. CDR3 sequence reads: CATGSSRPYEQYF. In DNA, the CDR3 is TGTGCCACCGGGTCGTCGAGGCCCTACGAGCAGTACTTC.

The chain carries TRBV10-2 and TRBJ1-1; TRBD1 aligns across 8 bases. CDR1 and CDR2 from the germline V gene are WSHSY and SAAADI. The CDR3 length is 13 residues. V shed 5 bases, J shed 3 bases, and the junction held 2 bases outside the gene matches. The CDR3 spells CASSLDRDTEAFF. The CDR3 DNA sequence: TGCGCCAGCAGTTTGGACAGGGACACTGAAGCTTTCTTT.

The J gene is TRBJ1-5, the V gene TRBV12-2; no DNA check was done on the table's D call, TRBD1. TRBV12-2 is assigned pseudogene status. CDR3 size: 21 residues. The chain's CDR3 is CASRIRTIPDDRYLSNQPQHF. As DNA, the CDR3 is TGTGCAAGTCGCATAAGAACGATACCTGACGACAGGTACCTTAGCAATCAGCCCCAGCATTTT.

This clone was picked up a small number of times. J is TRBJ2-2 and V is TRBV24-1, with 7 bases lining up with TRBD1. V was pared by 0 bases and J by 6 bases, with 6 bases of the junction left unmatched. Looked up from germline, CDR1 is KGHDR and CDR2 is SFDVKD. The CDR3 has 16 amino acids. CDR3 nucleotides: TGTGCCACCAGTGATTTGCGACAGGGATGGTCCGGGGAGCTGTTTTTT. Translation gives CATSDLRQGWSGELFF.

The rearrangement uses TRBV5-6 and TRBJ2-7; D is unclear. Germline CDR1 SGHDT, CDR2 YYEEEE. With 5 bases removed from V and 2 bases from J, the gap between germline ends came to 5 bases. The CDR3 has 11 amino acids. CDR3 region: CASRAAYEQYF. The CDR3 DNA reads TGTGCCAGCAGAGCCGCCTACGAGCAGTACTTC.

This chain connects TRBV4-1 to TRBJ2-5, with D perhaps TRBD2 (6 bases). CDR3 size: 15 residues. With 0 bases removed from V and 7 bases from J, the gap between germline ends came to 15 bases. CDR1 MGHRA and CDR2 YSYEKL come from the germline V gene. CDR3 coding DNA: TGCGCCAGCAGCCAAGATAACTCGGGCGGGGTGACCCAGTACTTC. It is translated as CASSQDNSGGVTQYF.

The chain uses TRBV7-6 and TRBJ2-2, with TRBD2 identical over 8 bases. Germline V gene sequence: CDR1 SGHVS, CDR2 FNYEAQ. The CDR3 runs to 15 residues. The V segment lost 1 base and the J segment 9 bases; nucleotides outside the gene matches: 7. For the CDR3, the DNA is TGTGCCAGCAGCTTAGAAGGGACTAGTCCCCGGGAGCTGTTTTTT. Residues: CASSLEGTSPRELFF. Looking up the rest from reference TRBV7-6 and TRBJ2-2 gives the full variable domain: GAGVSQSPRYKVTKRGQDVALRCDPISGHVSLYWYRQALGQGPEFLTYFNYEAQQDKSGLPNDRFSAERPEGSISTLTIQRTEQRDSAMYRCASSLEGTSPRELFFGEGSRLTVL.

V gene TRBV3-1 (or the pseudogene TRBV3-2) combines with J gene TRBJ2-3, with no clear D. V lost 1 base and J 0 bases, leaving 8 bases between the germline ends. Germline CDR1 reads LGHDT; CDR2 reads YNNKEL (reference sequence). The CDR3 length is 15 residues. Here the CDR3 reads CASSQGPLSTDTQYF. The CDR3 DNA follows: TGTGCCAGCAGCCAAGGGCCCCTTAGCACAGATACGCAGTATTTT.

This rearrangement joins TRBV6-5 to TRBJ1-2; 8 bases are shared with TRBD1. This CDR3 is 13 amino acids long. V dropped 2 bases and J dropped 9; count of bases not matched to a gene: 5. Germline loops: CDR1 MNHEY, CDR2 SVGAGI. CDR3 residues: CASSYQGAGSYTF. The DNA of the CDR3 is TGTGCCAGCAGTTACCAGGGGGCCGGAAGCTACACCTTC.

This rearrangement joins TRBV19 to TRBJ2-4; 7 nucleotides match TRBD1. V shed 5 bases and J 3 bases; nucleotides not matched to a gene: 10. The CDR3 loop spans 16 amino acids. CDR1 LNHDA and CDR2 SQIVND come from the germline V gene (reference sequence). CDR3 DNA: TGTGCCAGTAGTGGCACCGGGACAGCTCTCAAAAACATTCAGTACTTC. Amino acid sequence: CASSGTGTALKNIQYF.

The V gene is TRBV28, the J gene TRBJ1-3; D possibly corresponds to TRBD1 (5 bases). Germline CDR1 MDHEN, CDR2 SYDVKM. This CDR3 is built from 16 residues. The ends were cut back, 2 bases at V and 1 base at J, with 12 bases in the middle. The CDR3 sequence: CASSLGAGVSGNTIYF. The CDR3 nucleotides are TGTGCCAGCAGTTTAGGTGCGGGGGTGTCTGGAAACACCATATATTTT. Supplemented by reference TRBV28 and TRBJ1-3, the full variable domain reads DVKVTQSSRYLVKRTGEKVFLECVQDMDHENMFWYRQDPGLGLRLIYFSYDVKMKEKGDIPEGYSVSREKKERFSLILESASTNQTSMYLCASSLGAGVSGNTIYFGEGSWLTVV.

The genes are TRBV3-1 (or the pseudogene TRBV3-2) and TRBJ2-3; TRBD2 matches 8 bases. CDR3 length: 15 residues. Trimming removed 4 bases from V and 6 bases from J; junction bases left unmatched: 9. Germline V lookup: CDR1 LGHDT, CDR2 YNNKEL (reference sequence). CDR3 in DNA: TGTGCCAGCAGCCTCAGGATTAGCGGGGTGGATACGCAGTATTTT. This sequence encodes CASSLRISGVDTQYF.

The chain recombines TRBV27 with TRBJ1-2; D is unclear. V was shortened by 4 bases and J by 8 bases, with 11 bases between the two germline ends. This CDR3 spans 12 amino acids. Germline-derived CDR1 and CDR2 are MNHEY and SMNVEV (reference sequence). CDR3 region: CASSSGVGGYTF. DNA for the CDR3: TGTGCCAGCAGTTCCGGGGTGGGCGGCTACACCTTC.

V gene TRBV30 combines with J gene TRBJ1-2; D is ambiguous. CDR3 length equals 12 residues. CDR1 GTSNPN and CDR2 SVGIG come from the germline V gene (reference sequence). V was cut by 4 bases and J by 2 bases, with 8 bases left in between. The CDR3 nucleotides read TGTGCCTGGAATATGGAGAACTATGGCTACACCTTC. Its translation: CAWNMENYGYTF.

This sequence joins TRBV6-1 and TRBJ1-5; D is uncertain. This CDR3 region has 17 residues. From germline, CDR1 is MNHNS and CDR2 SASEGT. Trimming left V 2 bases short and J 1 base short, with 15 bases between. CDR3: CASSEQMVRHSNQPQHF. CDR3 nucleotides: TGTGCCAGCAGTGAACAAATGGTGCGACACAGCAATCAGCCCCAGCATTTT.

For this clone: Likely a read error: the CDR3 ends without its conserved phenylalanine or tryptophan. The limits of the CDR3 on the DNA are not certain, so only TCRdb's listed CDR3 is given. This chain connects TRBV20-1 to TRBJ2-7; the DNA was not compared with TRBD2, the D call given in the table. In germline, CDR1 is DFQATT, CDR2 SNEGSKA (reference sequence). Termini included, the CDR3 measures 11 amino acids. CDR3 sequence: CSAKGGGGPVL.

J is TRBJ2-5 and V is TRBV19; 14 bases map to TRBD2. The V gene end was trimmed by 9 bases and the J gene end by 5 bases; junction bases not matched to a gene: 17. This CDR3 is built from 18 residues. CDR1 LNHDA and CDR2 SQIVND come from the germline V gene (reference sequence). CDR3 region: CASSPGLAGDWAGETQYF. For the CDR3, the DNA is TGTGCCAGCTCCCCGGGACTAGCGGGAGACTGGGCGGGGGAGACCCAGTACTTC. The entire variable domain, with the rest obtained from reference TRBV19 and TRBJ2-5, is as follows: DGGITQSPKYLFRKEGQNVTLSCEQNLNHDAMYWYRQDPGQGLRLIYYSQIVNDFQKGDIAEGYSVSREKKESFPLTVTSAQKNPTAFYLCASSPGLAGDWAGETQYFGPGTRLLVL.

The chain carries TRBV4-2 and TRBJ2-1, with 8 bases aligning to TRBD2. CDR1 is LGHNA and CDR2 is YNFKEQ in the germline V gene. CDR3 length equals 15 residues. V was pared by 4 bases and J by 3 bases, with 5 bases of the junction left unmatched. The CDR3 spells CASSPSGSIYNEQFF. The CDR3 DNA follows: TGTGCCAGCAGCCCGAGCGGGAGTATCTACAATGAGCAGTTCTTC.

This clone has only one observation. This chain uses TRBV9 with TRBJ1-2; D is undetermined. The germline V gene encodes CDR1 SGDLS and CDR2 YYNGEE. The germline V and J ends were trimmed by 4 bases and 1 base, with 26 bases remaining between them. This CDR3 is 19 amino acids long. CDR3 loop: CASSSNVKANPRFNYGYTF. CDR3 nucleotides: TGTGCCAGCAGCTCCAACGTCAAAGCTAACCCACGCTTTAACTATGGCTACACCTTC.

The J gene is TRBJ2-2, the V gene TRBV24-1; 7 nucleotides agree with TRBD2. Germline assignment: CDR1 KGHDR and CDR2 SFDVKD. V was clipped by 5 bases and J by 5 bases; unmatched bases: 4. The CDR3 consists of 14 residues. CDR3 DNA: TGTGCCACCAGTGGACTAGCAAGAACCGGGGAGCTGTTTTTT. Amino acid sequence: CATSGLARTGELFF.

This clone has just one count. The genes are TRBV2 and TRBJ1-1, with D unresolved. The CDR3 sequence is 13 residues long. V lost 1 base and J 2 bases, leaving 5 bases between the germline ends. Per germline, CDR1 SNHLY and CDR2 FYNNEI. The CDR3 sequence: CASSEDSNTEAFF. Here the CDR3 DNA reads TGTGCCAGCAGTGAAGACAGTAACACTGAAGCTTTCTTT.

This sequence joins TRBV10-1 and TRBJ2-4, with D perhaps TRBD2 (6 bases). The CDR3 loop spans 15 amino acids. The V end was cut by 3 bases, the J end by 0 bases, with 9 bases between. The germline CDR1 and CDR2 sequences are WNHNN and SYGVQD (reference sequence). The CDR3 spells CASSDRGLAKNIQYF. The DNA of the CDR3 is TGCGCCAGCAGTGATAGGGGACTAGCCAAAAACATTCAGTACTTC.

V gene TRBV7-2 combines with J gene TRBJ2-6; 8 bases are shared with TRBD1. There are 17 residues in the CDR3. The V and J ends lost 5 bases and 0 bases, in that order; junction bases with no gene match: 6. CDR1 and CDR2 from the germline V gene are SGHTA and FQGNSA. For the CDR3, the DNA is TGTGCCAGCAGCCTTCGACAGGGGCGCTCTGGGGCCAACGTCCTGACTTTC. Translation: CASSLRQGRSGANVLTF.

The chain couples TRBV6-2 or TRBV6-3 to TRBJ2-5; tentatively, D is TRBD2 (6 bases). CDR3 length: 17 residues. Between the trimmed V and J ends, which lost 2 bases and 2 bases, there was a span of 18 bases. Per the germline V gene, CDR1 is MNHEY and CDR2 is SVGEGT. The chain's CDR3 is CASSYRPAGSKQETQYF. CDR3 sequence (DNA): TGTGCCAGCAGTTACCGACCGGCGGGGTCAAAACAAGAGACCCAGTACTTC.

The chain has TRBV29-1 and TRBJ1-1; D gene uncertain. The V and J ends lost 5 bases and 0 bases respectively, with 7 bases between them. The germline CDR1 and CDR2 sequences are SQVTM and ANQGSEA. The CDR3 totals 12 residues. CDR3 sequence (DNA): TGCAGCGTTAGTACAGTGAACACTGAAGCTTTCTTT. This sequence encodes CSVSTVNTEAFF.

This chain connects TRBV11-2 to TRBJ1-5; D is undetermined. Germline V gives CDR1 SGHAT, CDR2 FQNNGV. Trimming shortened V by 0 bases and J by 6 bases, and 6 bases separated the two germline ends. The CDR3 has 13 amino acids. CDR3 nucleotide sequence: TGTGCCAGCAGCTTAGACAGAACTCAGCCCCAGCATTTT. Its translation: CASSLDRTQPQHF.

The chain links TRBV6-5 to TRBJ2-3; 10 nucleotides agree with TRBD1. V shed 4 bases, J shed 5 bases, and the junction held 6 bases outside the gene matches. CDR3 length equals 15 residues. Germline V lookup: CDR1 MNHEY, CDR2 SVGAGI. CDR3 in amino acids: CASSSGQGDVDTQYF. CDR3 DNA: TGTGCCAGCAGTTCCGGACAGGGGGATGTAGATACGCAGTATTTT.

Notes on this clone: Its ends do not fully match the called genes, so a read error is possible. V gene TRBV7-7 combines with J gene TRBJ2-2, with 9 nucleotides matching TRBD2. The CDR3 runs to 16 residues. Germline V lookup: CDR1 SSHAT, CDR2 FNYEAQ (reference sequence). CDR3 residues: CASSPIAGALTGELFF. In nucleotides, the CDR3 is TGTGCTAGCAGCCCAATAGCGGGGGCCCTCACCGGGGAGCTGTTTTTT.

The chain links TRBV28 to TRBJ1-1; D remains unclear. V was cut by 3 bases and J by 7 bases, with 6 bases left in between. CDR3 length equals 11 residues. The germline gives CDR1 MDHEN, CDR2 SYDVKM. The CDR3 coding sequence is TGTGCCAGCAGTTTCTCTCTTGAAGCTTTCTTT. It codes for CASSFSLEAFF. The entire variable domain, with the rest obtained from reference TRBV28 and TRBJ1-1, is as follows: DVKVTQSSRYLVKRTGEKVFLECVQDMDHENMFWYRQDPGLGLRLIYFSYDVKMKEKGDIPEGYSVSREKKERFSLILESASTNQTSMYLCASSFSLEAFFGQGTRLTVV.

The chain links TRBV7-9 to TRBJ2-7, with TRBD2 identical over 7 bases. CDR1 SEHNR and CDR2 FQNEAQ come from the germline V gene (reference sequence). The CDR3 is 14 residues long. Losses at the gene ends were 2 bases for V and 1 base for J; bases not matched to a gene: 2. The CDR3 loop is CASSLLADSYEQYF. CDR3 DNA: TGTGCCAGCAGCTTACTAGCGGATTCCTACGAGCAGTACTTC.

A single count supports this clone. The rearrangement links TRBV7-8 to TRBJ2-7; 7 positions agree with TRBD2. The length of the CDR3 is 15 residues. Germline V gene data show CDR1 as SGHVS and CDR2 as FQNEAQ. The V segment lost 1 base and the J segment 5 bases; nucleotides outside the gene matches: 8. In DNA form, the CDR3 reads TGTGCCAGCAGCTTAGGGTGGGAGGGCCCCCACGAGCAGTACTTC. Residues: CASSLGWEGPHEQYF.